This TCR beta chain comes out of a study of Graves' ophthalmopathy and Graves' hyperthyroidism listed by TCRdb under 2018. For the wider study: Peripheral blood was collected at initial diagnosis, prior to any treatment. In a handful of hyperthyroidism patients, the T-cell repertoire of thyroid tissue was compared with the T-cell repertoire of blood. TCR beta repertoire signatures were used to distinguish Graves' ophthalmopathy from Graves' hyperthyroidism and to predict progression to ophthalmopathy. After sampling, hyperthyroidism patients received methimazole starting at 30 mg daily, and ophthalmopathy patients received high-dose intravenous methylprednisolone. An independent validation cohort comprised some 19 hyperthyroidism patients and roughly 15 patients who later progressed from hyperthyroidism to ophthalmopathy. In total, over 130 blood samples were TCR-sequenced: fewer than 50 ophthalmopathy, about 75 hyperthyroidism and 17 hyperthyroidism-to-ophthalmopathy patients. To explore V-J signatures that separate ophthalmopathy from hyperthyroidism, a discovery set of 95 to 100 patients was enrolled, consisting of roughly 45 with ophthalmopathy and 57 with stable hyperthyroidism. The 100 discovery patients were randomly divided into training and test sets at a 7:3 ratio. Overall results and qualifications from the work: In validation, the model predicted ophthalmopathy progression with about 71% sensitivity and about 77% specificity; some twelve predicted patients were CT-confirmed with GO in a median of 6.5 months. Ophthalmopathy was separated from stable hyperthyroidism by the 13-signature model with around 88% sensitivity and 81% to 84% specificity in cross-validation and with 80%/75% in the test set. No statistical method was used to predetermine the sample size, and group allocation was not hidden from the investigators. Most expanded thyroid clonotypes with a frequency above 0.001 also appeared in blood, which suggests that blood repertoires may reflect the immune response in the thyroid.

Ophthalmopathy patients had moderately to severely active disease, Clinical Activity Score of at least 3, NOSPECS grade of at least 4, and disease duration under 3 months. Patients were excluded if they had other autoimmune diseases, uncontrolled infections, pregnancy or lactation. Clinical symptoms, serum thyroxine, TRAb, thyroid ultrasound and orbital computed tomography formed the basis of the diagnosis. Ficoll-Paque density gradient centrifugation was used to isolate PBMCs from 8.5 to 10 ml of fresh peripheral blood. Total RNA was extracted with Trizol reagent and quality-checked on an Agilent 2100 Bioanalyzer. For repertoire sequencing, TCR beta CDR3 regions were amplified from RNA transcripts. The first round of RT-PCR was done with HTBI primers and the Qiagen OneStep RT-PCR kit, and was followed by a second round of multiplex PCR, then size selection and purification. Libraries were sequenced paired-end with 100 bp reads on an Illumina HiSeq2000. The source study handled its data this way. SOAPnuke was used to process the reads, removing any read that contained adapters or uncalled bases, had a mean Phred below 15, or lacked an exact match to the constant primer or identifier. COPE v1.2.5 was used to merge high-quality paired reads. Unique nucleotide sequences were defined as clonotypes and aligned to IMGT TRB V, D and J references using MiTCR v1.1. The analysis was limited to V-J combinations with a frequency above 0.0001, which together covered 99.2% of repertoires. For each V-J combination, a TCR clonal expansion and chaos score was defined as the ratio of F50 clonal expansion to chaos observed in the TCRdist matrix. Welch's t-statistics and random forest were used to reduce the features to about 12 V-J combinations, which were then used as input to a naive Bayes classifier. Thyroid-blood repertoire similarity was quantified with the Morisita-Horn index. Using fastp trimming at Q25 and MiXCR clonotype assembly, TCRdb reanalyzed the public sequencing data and kept in-frame beta chains. Every distinct CDR3 protein forms one entry, paired with its most common genes and DNA. The V and J calls were not made by the authors but by TCRdb's processing. This sample is represented by approximately 460,000 distinct CDR3 sequences; roughly an eighth of them were singletons. Of the sample, about 10% is held by the ten largest clones.

There are a few counts of this clonotype. It has no known antigen specificity. Base quality data are lacking; no much larger clone is found one base away. The sample comprised blood. The receptor comes from a woman in her twenties or thirties with Graves' ophthalmopathy. Donor details come from another sample of the same person, matched by shared clones.

The DNA reads as follows: TGTGCCAGCAGCTCCGTTCATGGGCAGGGGGCCTACGAGCAGTACTTC. Translated, this is CASSSVHGQGAYEQYF. The chain links TRBV11-2 with TRBJ2-7; TRBD1 fits 7 bases in the junction. CDR1 and CDR2 were assigned from the germline V gene as SGHAT and FQNNGV. Here V drops 4 bases and J drops 2 bases, and the junction holds 11 bases not matched to any gene. The CDR3 covers 16 residues, taking in both the cysteine and the phenylalanine. Here the CDR3 DNA is all that survives: 48 bases in frame from base 1.